Listed here are 32 T cell receptor beta chains from one sample, sequenced in a study of PD-L1 blockade in urothelial cancer. Libraries were prepared by immunoSEQ multiplex PCR; TCRdb keeps only in-frame clonotypes and omits some of them. The data show approximately 50,000 clones, about 86% seen once. Noted time point: pretreatment peripheral blood. The material was PBMCs, obtained around atezolizumab (anti-PD-L1) treatment. These receptors were obtained from a man in his 70s with urothelial cancer.

The chain is built from TRBV5-1 and TRBJ2-2; D might be TRBD1 (7 bases). The CDR3 totals 15 residues. CDR1 is SGHRS and CDR2 is YFSETQ in the germline V gene. V gave up 4 bases and J gave up 2 bases, with 12 bases separating them. The CDR3 reads CASSLQGGNTGELFF. Here the CDR3 DNA reads TGCGCCAGCAGCCTCCAGGGGGGTAACACCGGGGAGCTGTTTTTT.

This clone has just a few counts. J is TRBJ1-4 and V is TRBV9; 9 bases align to TRBD1. CDR3 length: 16 residues. Unmatched junction bases numbered 3, after V lost 3 bases and J lost 0 bases. CDR1 is SGDLS, CDR2 YYNGEE, per germline. As DNA, the CDR3 is TGTGCCAGCAGCGGGGACAGGGTTGCAACTAATGAAAAACTGTTTTTT. Its protein is CASSGDRVATNEKLFF.

The gene calls are TRBV19 and TRBJ2-7; TRBD2 is a possible D gene (6 bases). Germline values: CDR1 LNHDA, CDR2 SQIVND (reference sequence). The V gene lost 0 bases and the J gene lost 3 bases, with 9 bases spanning the gap. There are 14 residues in the CDR3. The DNA for the CDR3 is TGTGCCAGTAGTATAGACTCGGAGGGCTACGAGCAGTACTTC. Encoded protein: CASSIDSEGYEQYF.

This chain uses TRBV7-2 with TRBJ2-5, with 15 positions matching TRBD2. Germline lookup yields CDR1 SGHTA and CDR2 FQGNSA. This CDR3 contains 16 residues. Trimming at V came to 1 base and at J to 5 bases, leaving 2 bases not matched to a gene. The CDR3 here is CASSLVGTSGGETQYF. CDR3 nucleotide sequence: TGTGCCAGCAGCTTAGTAGGGACTAGCGGGGGGGAGACCCAGTACTTC.

The chain combines TRBV23-1 with TRBJ2-3; TRBD1 agrees at 7 bases. TRBV23-1 counts as an open reading frame of uncertain function. V shed 0 bases and J 6 bases; nucleotides not matched to a gene: 3. The CDR3 spans 14 residues. CDR3 residues: CASSQSETGDTQYF. CDR3 sequence (DNA): TGCGCCAGCAGTCAATCGGAGACAGGGGATACGCAGTATTTT.

This clone was picked up a small number of times. The V gene is TRBV7-2, the J gene TRBJ1-2, with 7 bases fitting TRBD1. The V segment lost 5 bases and the J segment 4 bases; nucleotides outside the gene matches: 7. CDR1 is SGHTA, CDR2 FQGNSA, per germline. The CDR3 totals 14 residues. The CDR3 reads CASSLGQALYGYTF. CDR3 sequence (DNA): TGTGCCAGCAGCCTCGGACAGGCGCTCTATGGCTACACCTTC.

This clone appeared once. The chain has TRBV11-3 and TRBJ2-5; 7 positions match TRBD2. With 3 bases clipped from V and 1 base from J, the junction kept 5 bases outside the gene matches. Germline CDR1 is SGHNT and CDR2 is YENEEA. The CDR3 spans 15 residues. CDR3 sequence (DNA): TGTGCCAGCAGCTTGGGGACTATAGGCCAAGAGACCCAGTACTTC. This codes for CASSLGTIGQETQYF.

The rearrangement joins TRBV2 to TRBJ1-5, with no clear D. V dropped 6 bases and J dropped 0 bases, with 15 bases sitting between them. Per the germline V gene, CDR1 is SNHLY and CDR2 is FYNNEI. The CDR3 is 16 residues long. DNA for the CDR3: TGTGCCAGCAGAGCCCACTCAATATATAGCAATCAGCCCCAGCATTTT. Protein sequence: CASRAHSIYSNQPQHF.

This chain connects TRBV28 to TRBJ1-5; D unresolved. The germline V gene has CDR1 MDHEN and CDR2 SYDVKM. CDR3 length: 12 residues. V lost 7 bases, J lost 7 bases, and 11 bases lay in between. The chain's CDR3 is CASKAEGQPQHF. CDR3 nucleotides: TGTGCCAGCAAGGCCGAGGGCCAGCCCCAGCATTTT.

The V and J genes are TRBV5-1 and TRBJ2-3; weak D call: TRBD2 (6 bases). This CDR3 spans 15 amino acids. CDR1 and CDR2 from the germline V gene are SGHRS and YFSETQ. V was shortened by 2 bases and J by 2 bases, with 12 bases between the two germline ends. The CDR3 nucleotides read TGCGCCAGCAGCTTCGGCGGGGCGACCACAGATACGCAGTATTTT. Protein product: CASSFGGATTDTQYF.

The rearrangement uses TRBV7-9 and TRBJ2-5; 10 nucleotides line up with TRBD2. The CDR3 runs 16 residues. From germline, CDR1 is SEHNR and CDR2 FQNEAQ (reference sequence). V shed 4 bases and J 2 bases; nucleotides not matched to a gene: 7. The CDR3 sequence: CASSSGLAALQETQYF. The CDR3 nucleotides read TGTGCCAGCAGCTCCGGACTAGCGGCTCTACAAGAGACCCAGTACTTC.

V usage is TRBV28 and J usage is TRBJ1-2; TRBD1 agrees at 9 bases. Germline lookup yields CDR1 MDHEN and CDR2 SYDVKM. The CDR3 is made up of 12 amino acids. V was pared by 10 bases and J by 4 bases, with 4 bases of the junction left unmatched. This CDR3 reads CAIQGALYGYTF. CDR3 in DNA: TGTGCCATACAGGGGGCTCTCTATGGCTACACCTTC.

V gene TRBV5-1 combines with J gene TRBJ2-3, with D possibly TRBD1 on 5 matching bases. Trimming cost V 0 bases and J 6 bases, with 11 bases left between them. The CDR3 runs 14 residues. The germline gives CDR1 SGHRS, CDR2 YFSETQ. The CDR3 is CASSLEGAGDTQYF. CDR3 bases: TGCGCCAGCAGCTTGGAGGGTGCAGGGGATACGCAGTATTTT.

This chain joins TRBV18 and TRBJ1-5; perhaps TRBD1 as D (5 bases). This CDR3 is built from 15 residues. V gave up 6 bases and J gave up 9 bases, with 21 bases separating them. Germline V CDR1 and CDR2: KGHSH, LQKENI. The CDR3 DNA is TGTGCCAGCTCCGGGGGGGGACCCGGTAAGCCGCCCCAGCATTTT. Translation gives CASSGGGPGKPPQHF.

The chain joins TRBV6-5 to TRBJ1-6, with a possible D match to TRBD1 (6 bases). The CDR3 has 15 amino acids. V lost 6 bases, J lost 9 bases, and 18 bases lay in between. Germline assignment: CDR1 MNHEY and CDR2 SVGAGI. The DNA for the CDR3 is TGTGCCAGCAGATTAAACAGGGCCGGCATTTCACCCCTCCACTTT. It is translated as CASRLNRAGISPLHF.

This chain joins TRBV2 and TRBJ1-1; D may be TRBD1 (6 bases). This CDR3 has 13 amino acids. V shed 11 bases and J shed 1 base, with 14 bases lying between them. Germline loops: CDR1 SNHLY, CDR2 FYNNEI. CDR3 nucleotide sequence: TGTGCCCGTTCGAGGGGGGGGAACACTGAAGCTTTCTTT. Its translation is CARSRGGNTEAFF.

The chain uses TRBV19 and TRBJ1-2; D gene ambiguous. Per the germline V gene, CDR1 is LNHDA and CDR2 is SQIVND (reference sequence). The germline V and J ends were trimmed by 2 bases and 8 bases, with 9 bases remaining between them. This CDR3 has 12 residues. In DNA form, the CDR3 reads TGTGCCAGTAGTATAACGGCGGTAGGCTACACCTTC. Residues: CASSITAVGYTF.

In DNA form, the CDR3 reads TGTGCCAGCTCACGGGACAGGGACGTATGGGGGACTGAAGCTTTCTTT. Its translation: CASSRDRDVWGTEAFF. The J gene is TRBJ1-1, the V gene TRBV18, with 9 bases identical to TRBD1. CDR1 is KGHSH, CDR2 LQKENI, per germline. V shed 4 bases, J shed 5 bases, and the junction held 11 bases outside the gene matches. The CDR3 sequence is 16 residues long.

This sequence joins TRBV27 and TRBJ2-4; 13 bases align to TRBD2. This CDR3 contains 18 residues. From germline, CDR1 is MNHEY and CDR2 SMNVEV (reference sequence). Germline trimming cut 8 bases from V and 0 bases from J; bases unmatched to any gene: 10. CDR3 nucleotide sequence: TGTGCCAGCTCTCCTGGGGGACTAGCGGGATTAGCCAAAAACATTCAGTACTTC. Protein sequence: CASSPGGLAGLAKNIQYF.

The rearrangement joins TRBV19 to TRBJ2-2, with TRBD2 matching over 11 bases. J gave up 6 bases and V 4 bases, and 7 bases lay outside the gene matches. The CDR3 is 16 amino acids. Germline CDR1 reads LNHDA; CDR2 reads SQIVND (reference sequence). CDR3 DNA sequence: TGTGCCAGTAGTACTCCGGGACTAGCGGCCCCCGGGGAGCTGTTTTTT. Translated: CASSTPGLAAPGELFF.

This sequence joins TRBV29-1 and TRBJ1-2; D gene uncertain. The CDR3 length is 14 residues. Trimming shortened V by 6 bases and J by 4 bases, and 18 bases separated the two germline ends. The germline CDR1 and CDR2 sequences are SQVTM and ANQGSEA. CDR3 sequence reads: CSVYDAAGVYGYTF. The CDR3 DNA follows: TGCAGCGTCTACGACGCCGCGGGTGTCTATGGCTACACCTTC.

The chain couples TRBV7-2 to TRBJ2-1; 11 bases are shared with TRBD2. V lost 5 bases and J lost 0; bases outside the gene matches: 3. The CDR3 contains 16 residues. Germline lookup yields CDR1 SGHTA and CDR2 FQGNSA. The CDR3 spells CASSRSGRASYNEQFF. The CDR3 region has the DNA TGTGCCAGCAGCCGTAGCGGGAGGGCCTCCTACAATGAGCAGTTCTTC. The complete variable domain, with remaining parts taken from reference TRBV7-2 and TRBJ2-1, reads GAGVSQSPSNKVTEKGKDVELRCDPISGHTALYWYRQSLGQGLEFLIYFQGNSAPDKSGLPSDRFSAERTGGSVSTLTIQRTQQEDSAVYLCASSRSGRASYNEQFFGPGTRLTVL.

The gene calls are TRBV27 and TRBJ2-7, with 7 bases matching TRBD2. Germline CDR1 MNHEY, CDR2 SMNVEV (reference sequence). The V and J ends lost 7 bases and 4 bases, in that order; junction bases with no gene match: 10. This CDR3 spans 14 amino acids. The CDR3 region is CASNAQRETYEQYF. CDR3 nucleotides: TGTGCCAGCAACGCCCAGCGGGAAACTTACGAGCAGTACTTC.

This clone has only a few counts. This chain links TRBV15 with TRBJ1-4; D is perhaps TRBD1 (6 bases). The germline V gene has CDR1 LNHNV and CDR2 YYDKDF (reference sequence). V gave up 0 bases and J gave up 4 bases, with 12 bases separating them. The CDR3 contains 16 residues. CDR3 nucleotide sequence: TGTGCCACCAGCAGAGATTGGGGAGGGGGTAATGAAAAACTGTTTTTT. Protein sequence: CATSRDWGGGNEKLFF.

This clone was found once. V usage is TRBV14 and J usage is TRBJ2-1, with a possible D match to TRBD2 (5 bases). V shed 1 base and J shed 0 bases, with 10 bases lying between them. From germline, CDR1 is SGHDN and CDR2 FVKESK. The CDR3 totals 16 residues. DNA of the CDR3: TGTGCCAGCAGCCAAGTCCGTAGCGCCTCCTACAATGAGCAGTTCTTC. Translating it yields CASSQVRSASYNEQFF.

The chain uses TRBV2 and TRBJ2-7, with D possibly TRBD2 on 5 matching bases. The CDR3 is made up of 16 amino acids. Germline V gene data show CDR1 as SNHLY and CDR2 as FYNNEI. Deletions cut 2 bases from V and 8 bases from J, with 22 bases between. The CDR3 DNA reads TGTGCCAGCAGTGAATCGTGGAGTCAGACTAAATCCAAGCAGTACTTC. The encoded protein is CASSESWSQTKSKQYF.

This clone was observed once. The chain is built from TRBV7-6 and TRBJ2-3, with TRBD1 as a possible D gene (5 bases). There are 14 residues in the CDR3. V gave up 1 base and J gave up 4 bases, with 9 bases separating them. Germline CDR1 is SGHVS and CDR2 is FNYEAQ. CDR3 loop: CASSLGQSADTQYF. Here the CDR3 DNA reads TGTGCCAGCAGCTTAGGACAGTCCGCAGATACGCAGTATTTT.

The rearrangement links TRBV5-1 to TRBJ1-1; 9 bases line up with TRBD1. In germline, CDR1 is SGHRS, CDR2 YFSETQ. The CDR3 extends over 14 amino acids. The V segment lost 4 bases and the J segment 5 bases; nucleotides outside the gene matches: 6. The CDR3 protein is CASSRTGERTEAFF. The CDR3 DNA follows: TGCGCCAGCAGCAGGACAGGGGAGAGGACTGAAGCTTTCTTT.

The rearrangement links TRBV7-2 to TRBJ1-2, with a weak D call TRBD1 (5 bases). The CDR3 is made up of 13 amino acids. The V gene lost 3 bases and the J gene lost 5 bases, with 10 bases spanning the gap. Germline V gene lookup returns CDR1 SGHTA and CDR2 FQGNSA. The CDR3 spells CASSLGGLYGYTF. The CDR3 DNA reads TGTGCCAGCAGCTTGGGGGGTCTATATGGCTACACCTTC.

The chain is built from TRBV11-3 and TRBJ2-2, with 9 nucleotides matching TRBD1. Looked up from germline, CDR1 is SGHNT and CDR2 is YENEEA. CDR3 length equals 18 residues. V lost 1 base to trimming and J lost 2 bases; unmatched junction nucleotides: 8. The CDR3 spells CASSLGGQGRTNTGELFF. Written as DNA, the CDR3 is TGTGCCAGCAGCTTAGGGGGACAGGGTCGAACCAACACCGGGGAGCTGTTTTTT. Using reference TRBV11-3 and TRBJ2-2 for the parts outside the CDR3, the full variable domain is EAGVVQSPRYKIIEKKQPVAFWCNPISGHNTLYWYLQNLGQGPELLIRYENEEAVDDSQLPKDRFSAERLKGVDSTLKIQPAELGDSAVYLCASSLGGQGRTNTGELFFGEGSRLTVL.

The rearrangement joins TRBV11-3 to TRBJ2-7; weak D call: TRBD2 (5 bases). V dropped 1 base and J dropped 2 bases, with 12 bases sitting between them. This CDR3 has 15 amino acids. Germline CDR1 is SGHNT and CDR2 is YENEEA. CDR3 sequence (DNA): TGTGCCAGCAGCTTAGGTCTGGACGGGACCTACGAGCAGTACTTC. It is translated as CASSLGLDGTYEQYF.

The V and J genes are TRBV18 and TRBJ2-7; possible D gene TRBD1, 6 bases. Per the germline V gene, CDR1 is KGHSH and CDR2 is LQKENI. The germline V and J ends were trimmed by 5 bases and 1 base, with 15 bases remaining between them. The CDR3 is 15 residues long. The CDR3 sequence is CASSDPGQGSYEQYF. CDR3 coding DNA: TGTGCCAGCTCAGACCCCGGCCAGGGGTCCTACGAGCAGTACTTC. Full variable domain (remainder filled in from reference TRBV18 and TRBJ2-7): NAGVMQNPRHLVRRRGQEARLRCSPMKGHSHVYWYRQLPEEGLKFMVYLQKENIIDESGMPKERFSAEFPKEGPSILRIQQVVRGDSAAYFCASSDPGQGSYEQYFGPGTRLTVT.